Presented here are 24 T cell receptor beta chains from one specimen sequenced in a study of T cell responses to AZD1222 COVID-19 vaccine. The table came from immunoSEQ multiplex PCR; TCRdb's copy has only in-frame clones and leaves some out. Altogether 110,000 to 150,000 clones are present, around 90% being singletons, with the ten largest covering around 1.7%. The sequenced sample was peripheral blood, obtained on day 0 of AZD1222 vaccination. These receptors originate from an adult in good health.

The rearrangement links TRBV5-1 to TRBJ2-7, with 10 bases fitting TRBD2. Germline V gene data show CDR1 as SGHRS and CDR2 as YFSETQ. V trimming: 4 bases; J trimming: 7 bases; junction bases outside the gene matches: 11. The CDR3 runs to 15 residues. The CDR3 DNA reads as TGCGCCAGCAGCCCGGGGCTAGCGGGAGAGGGGGAGCAGTACTTC. Its protein is CASSPGLAGEGEQYF.

The chain is built from TRBV5-1 and TRBJ1-4; a weak D match, TRBD1 (6 bases). The CDR3 spans 14 residues. The germline V gene encodes CDR1 SGHRS and CDR2 YFSETQ. The germline V and J ends were trimmed by 5 bases and 7 bases, with 15 bases remaining between them. As DNA, the CDR3 is TGCGCCAGCAGAGGGGGGGAACTGGGTGAAAAACTGTTTTTT. Translated, it gives CASRGGELGEKLFF. Full variable domain (outside the CDR3, taken from reference TRBV5-1 and TRBJ1-4): KAGVTQTPRYLIKTRGQQVTLSCSPISGHRSVSWYQQTPGQGLQFLFEYFSETQRNKGNFPGRFSGRQFSNSRSEMNVSTLELGDSALYLCASRGGELGEKLFFGSGTQLSVL.

This chain connects TRBV7-3 to TRBJ2-3, with no clear D. The germline gives CDR1 SGHTA, CDR2 FQGTGA. The V end was cut by 4 bases, the J end by 5 bases, with 19 bases between. The CDR3 covers 16 residues. This CDR3 is CASSSTPVFSLDTQYF. The DNA of the CDR3 is TGTGCCAGCAGCTCTACCCCTGTTTTTAGCTTAGATACGCAGTATTTT. Filled out from reference TRBV7-3 and TRBJ2-3, the complete variable domain reads GAGVSQTPSNKVTEKGKYVELRCDPISGHTALYWYRQSLGQGPEFLIYFQGTGAADDSGLPNDRFFAVRPEGSVSTLKIQRTERGDSAVYLCASSSTPVFSLDTQYFGPGTRLTVL.

This chain links TRBV7-9 with TRBJ1-3; weak D call: TRBD1 (6 bases). Looked up from germline, CDR1 is SEHNR and CDR2 is FQNEAQ (reference sequence). The CDR3 extends over 15 amino acids. V lost 4 bases and J 4 bases, leaving 14 bases between the germline ends. The CDR3 region is CASSSTGPRGNTIYF. CDR3 DNA: TGTGCCAGCAGCTCGACAGGTCCAAGAGGAAACACCATATATTTT.

V usage is TRBV10-3 and J usage is TRBJ1-2, with 8 positions matching TRBD1. The V segment lost 4 bases and the J segment 5 bases; nucleotides outside the gene matches: 6. The germline V gene encodes CDR1 ENHRY and CDR2 SYGVKD. CDR3 length: 14 residues. CDR3 in DNA: TGTGCCATCAGTGTACGCACAGGGGGGTATGGCTACACCTTC. As protein: CAISVRTGGYGYTF.

V is TRBV28 and J is TRBJ1-2, with D maybe TRBD1 (5 bases). The V gene's germline CDR1 is MDHEN and CDR2 SYDVKM. The V end was cut by 6 bases, the J end by 3 bases, with 23 bases between. The CDR3 runs to 17 residues. The CDR3 reads CASSPFGGGNYDYGYTF. The CDR3 DNA sequence: TGTGCCAGCAGCCCCTTCGGGGGAGGGAATTACGACTATGGCTACACCTTC.

This clone was found many times. The chain joins TRBV6-2 or TRBV6-3 to TRBJ1-2; D possibly corresponds to TRBD1 (6 bases). Trimming removed 2 bases at V and 4 bases at J, with 14 bases between. This CDR3 is built from 15 residues. Looked up from germline, CDR1 is MNHEY and CDR2 is SVGEGT. This CDR3 reads CASSYAPDRPYGYTF. CDR3 nucleotide sequence: TGTGCCAGCAGTTACGCCCCGGACAGACCCTATGGCTACACCTTC.

The chain recombines TRBV6-5 with TRBJ1-4; D possibly corresponds to TRBD1 (6 bases). The germline V gene encodes CDR1 MNHEY and CDR2 SVGAGI. The CDR3 spans 15 residues. The germline V and J ends were trimmed by 6 bases and 3 bases, with 14 bases remaining between them. CDR3 region: CASRVVGAANEKLFF. The CDR3 nucleotides read TGTGCCAGCAGGGTGGTGGGGGCTGCTAATGAAAAACTGTTTTTT.

The chain combines TRBV7-9 with TRBJ1-1; D is unresolved. This CDR3 contains 14 residues. In germline, CDR1 is SEHNR, CDR2 FQNEAQ (reference sequence). V lost 5 bases and J 3 bases, leaving 13 bases between the germline ends. The CDR3 protein is CASSRGVWDTEAFF. The CDR3 DNA reads TGTGCCAGCAGCCGAGGTGTCTGGGACACTGAAGCTTTCTTT.

The table lists this clone with a count of one. This sequence joins TRBV28 and TRBJ1-2; D gene unclear. V was cut by 3 bases and J by 1 base, with 12 bases left in between. In germline, CDR1 is MDHEN, CDR2 SYDVKM. The CDR3 spans 15 residues. CDR3 loop: CASSFIDVLNYGYTF. CDR3 DNA sequence: TGTGCCAGCAGTTTCATCGACGTACTTAACTATGGCTACACCTTC.

The chain employs TRBV2 and TRBJ1-5, with D possibly being TRBD1 (5 bases). V was shortened by 9 bases and J by 3 bases, with 12 bases between the two germline ends. This CDR3 spans 13 amino acids. Germline CDR1 is SNHLY and CDR2 is FYNNEI. DNA for the CDR3: TGTGCCAGTACGACAGCCTCCAATCAGCCCCAGCATTTT. Its translation is CASTTASNQPQHF.

This clone has only a few counts. This chain links TRBV2 with TRBJ1-5; tentative D call: TRBD1 (6 bases). The CDR3 is made up of 14 amino acids. V was trimmed by 5 bases and J by 0 bases, leaving 8 bases between them. From germline, CDR1 is SNHLY and CDR2 FYNNEI. For the CDR3, the DNA is TGTGCCAGCAGTAGGGACAATAGCAATCAGCCCCAGCATTTT. Its protein product is CASSRDNSNQPQHF.

The genes are TRBV7-2 and TRBJ2-1, with 11 bases that match TRBD2. V lost 5 bases to trimming and J lost 3 bases; unmatched junction nucleotides: 6. CDR1 and CDR2 (germline): SGHTA, FQGNSA. The CDR3 has 16 amino acids. The chain's CDR3 is CASSILAGANYNEQFF. As DNA, the CDR3 is TGTGCCAGCAGCATACTAGCGGGAGCCAACTACAATGAGCAGTTCTTC.

V and J are TRBV5-1 and TRBJ1-2; D might be TRBD1 (6 bases). The ends were cut back, 2 bases at V and 4 bases at J, with 12 bases in the middle. Looked up from germline, CDR1 is SGHRS and CDR2 is YFSETQ. The CDR3 has 14 amino acids. In DNA form, the CDR3 reads TGCGCCAGCAGCTTAAGCGACAGGTCCTATGGCTACACCTTC. Its translation is CASSLSDRSYGYTF.

V gene TRBV2 combines with J gene TRBJ1-5; perhaps TRBD1 as D (6 bases). From germline, CDR1 is SNHLY and CDR2 FYNNEI. The CDR3 totals 15 residues. V gave up 6 bases and J gave up 0 bases, with 12 bases separating them. Here the CDR3 reads CASRFDRPSNQPQHF. The CDR3 DNA follows: TGTGCCAGCAGGTTCGACAGGCCTAGCAATCAGCCCCAGCATTTT.

This rearrangement joins TRBV7-8 to TRBJ2-5; D is perhaps TRBD1 (5 bases). Germline-derived CDR1 and CDR2 are SGHVS and FQNEAQ. V lost 1 base and J lost 1, with 10 bases in between. CDR3 size: 15 residues. CDR3 in DNA: TGTGCCAGCAGCTTAGTGACAGAGTCCCAAGAGACCCAGTACTTC. Protein sequence: CASSLVTESQETQYF. Complete variable domain (other parts from reference TRBV7-8 and TRBJ2-5): GAGVSQSPRYKVAKRGQDVALRCDPISGHVSLFWYQQALGQGPEFLTYFQNEAQLDKSGLPSDRFFAERPEGSVSTLKIQRTQQEDSAVYLCASSLVTESQETQYFGPGTRLLVL.

This chain links TRBV20-1 with TRBJ1-2, with 7 positions matching TRBD1. With V trimmed by 5 bases and J by 6 bases, 3 bases remained unmatched. This CDR3 comprises 11 residues. Germline V gene sequence: CDR1 DFQATT, CDR2 SNEGSKA (reference sequence). CDR3 DNA sequence: TGCAGTGCTGGGACAGCGGATGGCTACACCTTC. Its protein is CSAGTADGYTF.

This sequence joins TRBV30 and TRBJ2-1, with 7 bases lining up with TRBD2. Germline V CDR1 and CDR2: GTSNPN, SVGIG (reference sequence). V shed 2 bases, J shed 12 bases, and the junction held 16 bases outside the gene matches. The CDR3 sequence is 15 residues long. CDR3 loop: CAWSTHRGRRSGQFF. The DNA for the CDR3 is TGTGCCTGGAGTACCCACCGCGGGAGAAGAAGTGGGCAGTTCTTC.

The rearrangement joins TRBV2 to TRBJ2-3, with a tentative D call TRBD1 (5 bases). The CDR3 is 13 residues long. V dropped 7 bases and J dropped 2 bases, with 10 bases sitting between them. Germline V gene sequence: CDR1 SNHLY, CDR2 FYNNEI. The CDR3 coding sequence is TGTGCCAGCAAAAGGGGTGTCACAGATACGCAGTATTTT. It yields the protein CASKRGVTDTQYF.

The chain has TRBV13 and TRBJ1-2; no clear D. This CDR3 contains 13 residues. V lost 0 bases, J lost 5 bases, and 7 bases lay in between. Germline CDR1 reads PRHDT; CDR2 reads FYEKMQ (reference sequence). The CDR3 loop reads CASSLGTAYGYTF. The CDR3 DNA sequence: TGTGCCAGCAGCTTAGGAACAGCTTATGGCTACACCTTC.

This chain connects TRBV28 to TRBJ2-7, with a possible D match to TRBD2 (5 bases). The V end was cut by 2 bases, the J end by 7 bases, with 12 bases between. Germline values: CDR1 MDHEN, CDR2 SYDVKM. This CDR3 is built from 13 residues. The CDR3 DNA follows: TGTGCCAGCAGTTTAGGCCGGGGTGGAGAGCAGTACTTC. The encoded protein is CASSLGRGGEQYF.

The chain couples TRBV5-4 to TRBJ2-5; D assignment may be TRBD1 or TRBD2 (6 bases each). The CDR3 has 15 amino acids. CDR1 is SGHNT and CDR2 is YYREEE in the germline V gene (reference sequence). V shed 1 base and J shed 2 bases, with 12 bases lying between them. The CDR3 spells CASSLTLGGQETQYF. CDR3 in DNA: TGTGCCAGCAGCTTGACTCTAGGGGGGCAAGAGACCCAGTACTTC.

The chain employs TRBV9 and TRBJ1-3; D is unclear. V was shortened by 0 bases and J by 4 bases, with 14 bases between the two germline ends. This CDR3 comprises 16 residues. The germline gives CDR1 SGDLS, CDR2 YYNGEE. This CDR3 reads CASSVGGRVAGNTIYF. DNA of the CDR3: TGTGCCAGCAGCGTAGGAGGAAGAGTGGCGGGAAACACCATATATTTT. The full variable domain, completed using reference TRBV9 and TRBJ1-3, is DSGVTQTPKHLITATGQRVTLRCSPRSGDLSVYWYQQSLDQGLQFLIQYYNGEERAKGNILERFSAQQFPDLHSELNLSSLELGDSALYFCASSVGGRVAGNTIYFGEGSWLTVV.

This rearrangement joins TRBV6-4 to TRBJ2-1; D is perhaps TRBD1 (6 bases). CDR3 size: 13 residues. Per the germline V gene, CDR1 is MRHNA and CDR2 is SNTAGT. Trimming cost V 5 bases and J 4 bases, with 9 bases left between them. CDR3 sequence reads: CASSQGTYNEQFF. DNA of the CDR3: TGTGCCAGCAGTCAGGGGACGTACAATGAGCAGTTCTTC.